These 24 T cell receptor beta chains were all obtained from the same sample, sequenced in a study of shared clonotypes between healthy human individuals. As defined, naive CD8 cells were CD45RO-negative and positively selected for CCR7, with terminally differentiated effector memory CD45RA+ cells excluded. Profiled with immunoSEQ multiplex PCR; TCRdb holds only in-frame clones, not every one. The table lists a few million clones, approximately 92% of them singletons. Source material: naive CD8+ T cells from PBMCs. These receptors came from a man aged 18 to 29 in good health. Some clones in this sample may be carry-over from other donors' samples.

V gene TRBV6-6 combines with J gene TRBJ1-1; D call uncertain. Germline values: CDR1 MNHNY, CDR2 SVGAGI (reference sequence). Trimming stripped 7 bases from V and 0 bases from J, with 9 bases between. This CDR3 has 13 residues. The CDR3 DNA reads as TGTGCCAGCAACCAAGTGATGAACACTGAAGCTTTCTTT. Translation gives CASNQVMNTEAFF.

The V and J genes are TRBV5-1 and TRBJ2-7; 7 nucleotides align to TRBD1. The CDR3 length is 15 residues. Trimming removed 5 bases from V and 2 bases from J; junction bases left unmatched: 10. Germline V gene lookup returns CDR1 SGHRS and CDR2 YFSETQ. In DNA, the CDR3 is TGCGCCAGCAGTGGGCAGGGGGATACAGCCTACGAGCAGTACTTC. Translating gives CASSGQGDTAYEQYF.

The chain couples TRBV28 to TRBJ1-4, with D unclear. The CDR3 runs 15 residues. In germline, CDR1 is MDHEN, CDR2 SYDVKM. V was trimmed by 2 bases and J by 4 bases, leaving 11 bases between them. The CDR3 nucleotides read TGTGCCAGCAGTTTACTGAGGGCCGGTAATGAAAAACTGTTTTTT. Its translation: CASSLLRAGNEKLFF.

The chain combines TRBV5-1 with TRBJ2-5, with TRBD1 matching 7 bases. CDR3 length: 15 amino acids. V was clipped by 0 bases and J by 5 bases; unmatched bases: 7. Germline V gene lookup returns CDR1 SGHRS and CDR2 YFSETQ. The CDR3 loop is CASSLGRGGSETQYF. Written as DNA, the CDR3 is TGCGCCAGCAGCTTGGGTAGAGGGGGCAGCGAGACCCAGTACTTC. Using reference TRBV5-1 and TRBJ2-5 for the parts outside the CDR3, the full variable domain is KAGVTQTPRYLIKTRGQQVTLSCSPISGHRSVSWYQQTPGQGLQFLFEYFSETQRNKGNFPGRFSGRQFSNSRSEMNVSTLELGDSALYLCASSLGRGGSETQYFGPGTRLLVL.

The chain links TRBV5-6 to TRBJ2-7; TRBD1 or TRBD2 may be the D gene (6 bases each). This CDR3 contains 15 residues. The V and J ends lost 4 bases and 0 bases respectively, with 14 bases between them. CDR1 SGHDT and CDR2 YYEEEE come from the germline V gene. The CDR3 spells CASSPSGGLSYEQYF. The CDR3 DNA is TGTGCCAGCAGCCCATCCGGGGGCCTCTCCTACGAGCAGTACTTC.

Only a few counts were recorded for this clone. This chain connects TRBV29-1 to TRBJ1-1; weak D call: TRBD1 (6 bases). The CDR3 totals 11 residues. CDR1 and CDR2 (germline): SQVTM, ANQGSEA. Trimming took 5 bases from V and 5 from J, leaving 9 bases between them. The chain's CDR3 is CSVYQGTEAFF. In DNA form, the CDR3 reads TGCAGCGTTTATCAGGGGACTGAAGCTTTCTTT.

This chain joins TRBV27 and TRBJ2-7; TRBD2 matches at 9 bases. Unmatched junction bases numbered 7, after V lost 6 bases and J lost 1 base. The CDR3 is made up of 15 amino acids. Germline CDR1 MNHEY, CDR2 SMNVEV (reference sequence). DNA of the CDR3: TGTGCCAGCAGACAATCGCTAGCGGGGTCCTACGAGCAGTACTTC. The encoded protein is CASRQSLAGSYEQYF.

The chain links TRBV5-1 to TRBJ2-3; D unresolved. CDR3 length: 16 residues. From germline, CDR1 is SGHRS and CDR2 YFSETQ. The ends were cut back, 3 bases at V and 1 base at J, with 15 bases in the middle. CDR3 DNA: TGCGCCAGCAGCTCATTGGCGGCGACGCGCACAGATACGCAGTATTTT. Translating gives CASSSLAATRTDTQYF. The full variable domain, completed using reference TRBV5-1 and TRBJ2-3, is KAGVTQTPRYLIKTRGQQVTLSCSPISGHRSVSWYQQTPGQGLQFLFEYFSETQRNKGNFPGRFSGRQFSNSRSEMNVSTLELGDSALYLCASSSLAATRTDTQYFGPGTRLTVL.

Remarks on this clone: Other DNA sequences of this sample code for an identical CDR3. This chain joins TRBV5-1 and TRBJ2-7; 10 bases map to TRBD1. V lost 0 bases and J lost 3; bases outside the gene matches: 3. CDR1 is SGHRS, CDR2 YFSETQ, per germline. The CDR3 has 15 amino acids. The CDR3 reads CASSLGRDRGYEQYF. In DNA, the CDR3 is TGCGCCAGCAGCTTGGGCCGGGACAGGGGCTACGAGCAGTACTTC.

Concerning this clone itself: The sample has other DNA sequences that encode this CDR3 too. The rearrangement joins TRBV19 to TRBJ2-2; no clear D gene. From germline, CDR1 is LNHDA and CDR2 SQIVND (reference sequence). Trimming cost V 3 bases and J 8 bases, with 7 bases left between them. The length of the CDR3 is 12 residues. CDR3 amino acids: CASSIPAGELFF. The CDR3 DNA is TGTGCCAGTAGTATTCCCGCGGGGGAGCTGTTTTTT.

V and J are TRBV5-1 and TRBJ2-5; D gene uncertain. The CDR3 extends over 16 amino acids. Trimming shortened V by 1 base and J by 2 bases, and 15 bases separated the two germline ends. Germline V gene data show CDR1 as SGHRS and CDR2 as YFSETQ. CDR3 nucleotide sequence: TGCGCCAGCAGCTTGTTAAGTCGGCAGGAACAAGAGACCCAGTACTTC. It is translated as CASSLLSRQEQETQYF.

The chain employs TRBV28 and TRBJ2-5; D might be TRBD1 (7 bases). V shed 3 bases and J shed 6 bases, with 11 bases lying between them. This CDR3 comprises 13 residues. Germline CDR1 is MDHEN and CDR2 is SYDVKM. CDR3 loop: CASSFSGGKTQYF. In DNA, the CDR3 is TGTGCCAGCAGTTTTTCAGGGGGGAAGACCCAGTACTTC.

As DNA, the CDR3 is TGTGCCAGCAGCCCCTATCACAGGGTAGGCACTGAAGCTTTCTTT. Translation gives CASSPYHRVGTEAFF. The chain is built from TRBV28 and TRBJ1-1; TRBD1 might be the D (6 bases). The germline V gene encodes CDR1 MDHEN and CDR2 SYDVKM. The CDR3 runs to 15 residues. Trimming removed 6 bases from V and 4 bases from J, with 18 bases in between.

This clone was recorded only once. The same CDR3 also results from other DNA sequences found in this sample. The gene calls are TRBV27 and TRBJ1-5, with a weak D call TRBD1 (6 bases). CDR3 size: 14 residues. Per germline, CDR1 MNHEY and CDR2 SMNVEV (reference sequence). Trimming took off 8 bases at V and 0 bases at J, with 11 bases between the two ends. The CDR3 region is CASSLRGSNQPQHF. The CDR3 DNA sequence: TGTGCCAGCTCCCTCAGGGGTAGCAATCAGCCCCAGCATTTT.

This clone has only one observation. This same CDR3 is encoded by further DNA sequences in the sample. This chain uses TRBV7-9 with TRBJ2-1; D unresolved. The germline V gene has CDR1 SEHNR and CDR2 FQNEAQ (reference sequence). The CDR3 has 11 residues. V was clipped by 4 bases and J by 6 bases, with 4 bases between them. The CDR3 DNA reads as TGTGCCAGCAGCTGGACCAATGAGCAGTTCTTC. Protein product: CASSWTNEQFF. The full variable domain, in which reference TRBV7-9 and TRBJ2-1 provide the parts outside the CDR3, is DTGVSQNPRHKITKRGQNVTFRCDPISEHNRLYWYRQTLGQGPEFLTYFQNEAQLEKSRLLSDRFSAERPKGSFSTLEIQRTEQGDSAMYLCASSWTNEQFFGPGTRLTVL.

The chain couples TRBV6-5 to TRBJ2-2; D possibly uses TRBD1 or TRBD2 (5 bases each). Per germline, CDR1 MNHEY and CDR2 SVGAGI. With 5 bases removed from V and 4 bases from J, the gap between germline ends came to 14 bases. The CDR3 extends over 15 amino acids. CDR3 in amino acids: CASSRWGSLTGELFF. The CDR3 DNA follows: TGTGCCAGCAGTCGATGGGGGAGTCTCACCGGGGAGCTGTTTTTT.

The V call is TRBV28, the J call TRBJ1-2; 9 bases align to TRBD1. Losses at the gene ends were 4 bases for V and 6 bases for J; bases not matched to a gene: 18. The CDR3 is made up of 18 amino acids. Germline V gene lookup returns CDR1 MDHEN and CDR2 SYDVKM. The CDR3 DNA reads as TGTGCCAGCAGTTCATTACCGAGAACAAGAACAGGGGGCGATGGCTACACCTTC. It encodes CASSSLPRTRTGGDGYTF.

Only one count was recorded for this clone. The chain employs TRBV4-1 and TRBJ2-2; D gene uncertain. The CDR3 consists of 17 residues. Germline V gene data show CDR1 as MGHRA and CDR2 as YSYEKL. The germline V and J ends were trimmed by 0 bases and 2 bases, with 13 bases remaining between them. This CDR3 reads CASSQENSGINTGELFF. The DNA for the CDR3 is TGCGCCAGCAGCCAAGAAAACTCCGGCATAAACACCGGGGAGCTGTTTTTT.

This clone was seen only a few times. The chain uses TRBV19 and TRBJ1-5; D not resolved. Trimming removed 5 bases at V and 2 bases at J, with 13 bases between. This CDR3 is 15 amino acids long. The germline CDR1 and CDR2 sequences are LNHDA and SQIVND (reference sequence). The CDR3 nucleotides are TGTGCCAGTAGTGTAGTCCCCGGGGGCAATCAGCCCCAGCATTTT. As protein: CASSVVPGGNQPQHF.

V gene TRBV29-1 combines with J gene TRBJ2-1, with 7 nucleotides matching TRBD1. This CDR3 spans 14 amino acids. CDR1 and CDR2 from the germline V gene are SQVTM and ANQGSEA. Trimming took 6 bases from V and 6 from J; bases not matched to a gene: 11. The CDR3: CSVPRQGYPNEQFF. The CDR3 DNA is TGCAGCGTCCCCAGACAGGGTTATCCCAATGAGCAGTTCTTC.

This chain connects TRBV9 to TRBJ2-7, with 9 positions matching TRBD1. Germline assignment: CDR1 SGDLS and CDR2 YYNGEE. The CDR3 runs 15 residues. With 1 base clipped from V and 2 bases from J, the junction kept 4 bases outside the gene matches. The CDR3 region is CASSVYGTGTYEQYF. In DNA form, the CDR3 reads TGTGCCAGCAGCGTATATGGGACAGGGACCTACGAGCAGTACTTC.

This chain joins TRBV28 and TRBJ1-5, with 8 bases aligning to TRBD1. With 6 bases clipped from V and 7 bases from J, the junction kept 8 bases outside the gene matches. CDR1 and CDR2 from the germline V gene are MDHEN and SYDVKM. The CDR3 loop spans 14 amino acids. CDR3 bases: TGTGCCAGCAGCCAAACAGGGGGAATACAGCCCCAGCATTTT. Amino acid sequence: CASSQTGGIQPQHF.

The chain carries TRBV27 and TRBJ2-1, with D unclear. Trimming cost V 5 bases and J 9 bases, with 14 bases left between them. This CDR3 comprises 13 residues. Germline CDR1 is MNHEY and CDR2 is SMNVEV (reference sequence). The CDR3 here is CASSPLSYGEQFF. CDR3 nucleotides: TGTGCCAGCAGTCCTCTTTCTTATGGTGAGCAGTTCTTC.

J is TRBJ2-1 and V is TRBV9; TRBD1 is a possible D gene (6 bases). V was pared by 4 bases and J by 9 bases, with 17 bases between. The CDR3 is made up of 14 amino acids. The V gene's germline CDR1 is SGDLS and CDR2 YYNGEE. The CDR3: CASSHQGIFAEQFF. CDR3 in DNA: TGTGCCAGCAGCCACCAGGGGATTTTTGCTGAGCAGTTCTTC.